The subject of this entry is one T cell receptor beta chain. This entry is derived from a study of blood T cell repertoires in COVID-19. Study overall: Samples taken during acute and convalescent COVID-19 were collected in the United States, Italy and Spain. T cells, B-cell-depleted T cells, or PBMCs supplied cDNA or gDNA.

Per the study methods: Reference gene primer amplification gave nucleated cell count estimates. Profiling relied on immunoSEQ multiplex PCR, and the TCRdb table lists in-frame clones only, not all of them. V, J and clone size were drawn from that table, and D and trimming were deduced from the DNA. The profile covers 200,000 or so clones, with roughly three quarters appearing a single time and 15% to 20% taken by the ten largest. The CDR3 is made up of 14 amino acids. The germline V gene encodes CDR1 SGHTA and CDR2 FQGNSA. J gave up 7 bases and V 2 bases, and 5 bases lay outside the gene matches. The receptor was isolated from a man aged 60 to 69 with active or convalescent COVID-19. J is TRBJ2-1 and V is TRBV7-2; 7 nucleotides match TRBD1. What was sequenced was peripheral blood. The DNA for the CDR3 is TGTGCCAGCAGCTTATACAGGGGCAGGAATGAGCAGTTCTTC. Translation gives CASSLYRGRNEQFF. The full variable domain, its missing parts supplied by reference TRBV7-2 and TRBJ2-1, is GAGVSQSPSNKVTEKGKDVELRCDPISGHTALYWYRQSLGQGLEFLIYFQGNSAPDKSGLPSDRFSAERTGGSVSTLTIQRTQQEDSAVYLCASSLYRGRNEQFFGPGTRLTVL.